The 16 T cell receptor beta chains presented below share a single source sample, sequenced in a study of blood T cell repertoires in COVID-19. The protocol was immunoSEQ multiplex PCR, while the TCRdb copy is restricted to in-frame clones and leaves out a portion. The sample consists of 150,000 or so clones, roughly 90% of them appearing once. Sequencing was carried out using PBMCs or T cells enriched from blood (not recorded which). The receptors here all came from a woman in her thirties or forties who had been exposed to COVID-19.

This chain uses TRBV7-2 with TRBJ2-3, with D tentatively TRBD2 (5 bases). Germline CDR1 SGHTA, CDR2 FQGNSA. Trimming removed 3 bases from V and 4 bases from J, with 11 bases in between. CDR3 length equals 14 residues. The CDR3 loop reads CASSFDYGPDTQYF. CDR3 sequence (DNA): TGTGCCAGCAGCTTCGACTACGGGCCAGATACGCAGTATTTT.

The gene calls are TRBV14 and TRBJ1-3; D gene unclear. Per the germline V gene, CDR1 is SGHDN and CDR2 is FVKESK. V was cut by 0 bases and J by 2 bases, with 11 bases left in between. This CDR3 has 16 residues. Written as DNA, the CDR3 is TGTGCCAGCAGCCAAGACGGACTCAGAGCTGGAAACACCATATATTTT. Translated: CASSQDGLRAGNTIYF.

This clone came up once. The chain employs TRBV13 and TRBJ2-5; 13 bases fit TRBD2. Losses at the gene ends were 2 bases for V and 5 bases for J; bases not matched to a gene: 5. Germline V gives CDR1 PRHDT, CDR2 FYEKMQ (reference sequence). The CDR3 spans 16 residues. The CDR3 region has the DNA TGTGCCAGCAGCTTAACCGGGACTAGCGGGAAGGAGACCCAGTACTTC. Its translation is CASSLTGTSGKETQYF. The full variable domain, rest sourced from reference TRBV13 and TRBJ2-5, is AAGVIQSPRHLIKEKRETATLKCYPIPRHDTVYWYQQGPGQDPQFLISFYEKMQSDKGSIPDRFSAQQFSDYHSELNMSSLELGDSALYFCASSLTGTSGKETQYFGPGTRLLVL.

The chain couples TRBV19 to TRBJ2-6; TRBD1 agrees at 7 bases. The germline V gene encodes CDR1 LNHDA and CDR2 SQIVND (reference sequence). CDR3 length: 15 amino acids. Trimming took 5 bases from V and 4 from J; bases not matched to a gene: 5. CDR3 protein: CASSARQGGANVLTF. The CDR3 DNA sequence: TGTGCCAGTAGTGCCAGACAGGGAGGGGCCAACGTCCTGACTTTC. Complete variable domain (other parts from reference TRBV19 and TRBJ2-6): DGGITQSPKYLFRKEGQNVTLSCEQNLNHDAMYWYRQDPGQGLRLIYYSQIVNDFQKGDIAEGYSVSREKKESFPLTVTSAQKNPTAFYLCASSARQGGANVLTFGAGSRLTVL.

The chain carries TRBV6-4 and TRBJ1-6, with D possibly matching TRBD1 (5 bases). The CDR3 is 16 amino acids. CDR1 MRHNA and CDR2 SNTAGT come from the germline V gene. V dropped 6 bases and J dropped 9 bases, with 21 bases sitting between them. The CDR3 DNA reads as TGTGCCAGCAGCACCAAGGTGGGGTTGGGGGGTTCACCCCTCCACTTT. Translated, it gives CASSTKVGLGGSPLHF.

The rearrangement uses TRBV3-1 (or the pseudogene TRBV3-2) and TRBJ2-3; 8 positions agree with TRBD2. Germline V gene sequence: CDR1 LGHDT, CDR2 YNNKEL (reference sequence). The ends lost 4 bases at V and 0 bases at J; junction bases unmatched: 3. The CDR3 is made up of 15 amino acids. CDR3 sequence reads: CASSLSGGSTDTQYF. The CDR3 DNA reads TGTGCCAGCAGCCTAAGCGGGGGAAGCACAGATACGCAGTATTTT.

The genes are TRBV19 and TRBJ1-5, with unresolved D. The CDR3 covers 18 residues. Trimming removed 7 bases at V and 7 bases at J, with 29 bases between. Germline loops: CDR1 LNHDA, CDR2 SQIVND (reference sequence). The CDR3 coding sequence is TGTGCCAGTAAGGGCGTCGGAGGGAACTCTGCATATCGCCAGCCCCAGCATTTT. Translation gives CASKGVGGNSAYRQPQHF.

The CDR3 sequence: CASTKGHSYNEQFF. The DNA of the CDR3 is TGTGCCAGCACCAAAGGACACTCCTACAATGAGCAGTTCTTC. The gene calls are TRBV6-5 and TRBJ2-1; possible D gene TRBD1, 5 bases. CDR1 and CDR2 from the germline V gene are MNHEY and SVGAGI. V was shortened by 7 bases and J by 0 bases, with 10 bases between the two germline ends. The CDR3 extends over 14 amino acids.

This chain links TRBV19 with TRBJ1-4, with D perhaps TRBD1 (5 bases). The germline CDR1 and CDR2 sequences are LNHDA and SQIVND (reference sequence). The CDR3 is 16 residues long. The V end lost 3 bases, the J end lost 0 bases, and 11 bases lay between the germline ends. This chain's CDR3 is CASSIGAAATNEKLFF. The CDR3 coding sequence is TGTGCCAGTAGTATTGGGGCAGCCGCAACTAATGAAAAACTGTTTTTT.

CDR3 sequence reads: CASSSQGAYNEQFF. CDR3 nucleotide sequence: TGTGCCAGCAGCTCCCAGGGGGCGTACAATGAGCAGTTCTTC. V gene TRBV7-9 combines with J gene TRBJ2-1, with 8 positions matching TRBD1. CDR1 and CDR2 from the germline V gene are SEHNR and FQNEAQ (reference sequence). J was trimmed by 4 bases and V by 4 bases; bases with no gene match: 3. The CDR3 loop spans 14 amino acids.

This clone is a singleton in its sample. V is TRBV24-1 and J is TRBJ1-1; weak D call: TRBD1 (6 bases). The CDR3 runs 10 residues. The germline gives CDR1 KGHDR, CDR2 SFDVKD. V lost 7 bases, J lost 11 bases, and 10 bases lay in between. CDR3 DNA: TGTGCCACCAGCTACAGGGACGCTTTCTTT. Translating it yields CATSYRDAFF.

The sample holds one count of this clone. The chain has TRBV27 and TRBJ2-5; 10 bases match TRBD2. The V and J ends lost 5 bases and 1 base, in that order; junction bases with no gene match: 7. Germline CDR1 MNHEY, CDR2 SMNVEV (reference sequence). The CDR3 has 16 amino acids. In DNA, the CDR3 is TGTGCCAGCAGTCGAGGAACTAGCGGGACCCAAGAGACCCAGTACTTC. Translating it yields CASSRGTSGTQETQYF.

This chain links TRBV5-1 with TRBJ2-7; tentative D call: TRBD2 (6 bases). The germline V and J ends were trimmed by 4 bases and 3 bases, with 11 bases remaining between them. Germline values: CDR1 SGHRS, CDR2 YFSETQ. CDR3 size: 13 residues. CDR3 protein: CASSLGTFYEQYF. For the CDR3, the DNA is TGCGCCAGCAGCCTCGGGACTTTCTACGAGCAGTACTTC.

The chain combines TRBV7-9 with TRBJ2-1; tentatively, D is TRBD2 (6 bases). CDR1 SEHNR and CDR2 FQNEAQ come from the germline V gene (reference sequence). Trimming shortened V by 4 bases and J by 7 bases, and 20 bases separated the two germline ends. CDR3 length: 16 amino acids. This chain's CDR3 is CASSSGSGGTFNEQFF. The CDR3 bases are TGTGCCAGCAGCTCGGGATCAGGCGGGACCTTTAATGAGCAGTTCTTC.

The chain recombines TRBV5-1 with TRBJ2-6; perhaps TRBD1 as D (5 bases). The CDR3 runs to 15 residues. Trimming stripped 4 bases from V and 2 bases from J, with 10 bases between. From germline, CDR1 is SGHRS and CDR2 YFSETQ. CDR3 sequence: CASSAQGTGANVLTF. CDR3 bases: TGCGCCAGCAGCGCCCAGGGTACTGGGGCCAACGTCCTGACTTTC.

The CDR3 DNA reads TGTGCCAGCAGCCCTAGACTAGCCGAATACAATGAGCAGTTCTTC. Translation gives CASSPRLAEYNEQFF. This chain joins TRBV9 and TRBJ2-1; 7 bases match TRBD2. V was pared by 4 bases and J by 4 bases, with 8 bases of the junction left unmatched. The germline V gene has CDR1 SGDLS and CDR2 YYNGEE. The length of the CDR3 is 15 residues. Variable domain in full (rest from reference TRBV9 and TRBJ2-1): DSGVTQTPKHLITATGQRVTLRCSPRSGDLSVYWYQQSLDQGLQFLIQYYNGEERAKGNILERFSAQQFPDLHSELNLSSLELGDSALYFCASSPRLAEYNEQFFGPGTRLTVL.